The 17 T cell receptor beta chains presented below share a single source sample, sequenced in a study of CD8+ T cells in alopecia areata. Documented treatment: oral pan-JAK inhibitor, 5-10 mg twice daily. RNA was isolated and reverse transcribed to cDNA, the sequencing template. Produced via immunoSEQ multiplex PCR; TCRdb's table is partial and in-frame only. The table has approximately 42,000 clones, about two thirds seen once. Sequencing was performed on CD8+ T cells sorted from blood, taken at week 4, from a patient treated with tofacitinib. The receptors stem from a human donor with alopecia areata.

CDR3 protein: CAWSVLGAGELFF. The CDR3 DNA follows: TGTGCCTGGAGTGTACTCGGGGCCGGGGAGCTGTTTTTT. The rearrangement uses TRBV30 and TRBJ2-2; D possibly corresponds to TRBD2 (5 bases). CDR1 GTSNPN and CDR2 SVGIG come from the germline V gene (reference sequence). The length of the CDR3 is 13 residues. V was trimmed by 0 bases and J by 6 bases, leaving 8 bases between them.

The chain is built from TRBV29-1 and TRBJ1-2, with D hard to call. The length of the CDR3 is 14 residues. Trimming stripped 4 bases from V and 2 bases from J, with 14 bases between. Germline V gene lookup returns CDR1 SQVTM and CDR2 ANQGSEA. The CDR3 protein is CSVGGGEENYGYTF. The CDR3 DNA follows: TGCAGCGTTGGCGGTGGTGAGGAGAACTATGGCTACACCTTC.

The rearrangement links TRBV6-5 to TRBJ2-1; no definite D call. V was clipped by 5 bases and J by 1 base, with 12 bases between them. The CDR3 runs to 15 residues. Germline lookup yields CDR1 MNHEY and CDR2 SVGAGI. Written as DNA, the CDR3 is TGTGCCAGCAGTGGCGATAGTTTTTCCTACAATGAGCAGTTCTTC. Translated: CASSGDSFSYNEQFF.

The chain carries TRBV30 and TRBJ2-3; TRBD2 aligns across 7 bases. In germline, CDR1 is GTSNPN, CDR2 SVGIG (reference sequence). The V gene end was trimmed by 2 bases and the J gene end by 1 base; junction bases not matched to a gene: 3. CDR3 length equals 14 residues. The CDR3 here is CAWSYRGGTDTQYF. As DNA, the CDR3 is TGTGCCTGGAGTTACCGGGGGGGCACAGATACGCAGTATTTT.

The V gene is TRBV6-6, the J gene TRBJ1-1, with D possibly being TRBD1 (5 bases). V lost 6 bases and J 0 bases, leaving 11 bases between the germline ends. This CDR3 has 14 amino acids. CDR1 MNHNY and CDR2 SVGAGI come from the germline V gene (reference sequence). CDR3 DNA sequence: TGTGCCAGCAGAGACGGGGGGTTGAACACTGAAGCTTTCTTT. Residues: CASRDGGLNTEAFF.

The chain employs TRBV18 and TRBJ2-1; 11 nucleotides line up with TRBD1. The germline CDR1 and CDR2 sequences are KGHSH and LQKENI. The CDR3 spans 17 residues. V gave up 2 bases and J gave up 10 bases; unmatched junction bases: 13. CDR3: CASSPMNRDRGVREQFF. The CDR3 nucleotides read TGTGCCAGCTCACCAATGAACCGGGACAGGGGGGTACGGGAGCAGTTCTTC.

The gene calls are TRBV5-4 and TRBJ1-1, with D possibly TRBD1 on 5 matching bases. Trimming took 7 bases from V and 3 from J, leaving 10 bases between them. The CDR3 consists of 12 residues. Germline V gives CDR1 SGHNT, CDR2 YYREEE (reference sequence). The CDR3: CASGQGYTEAFF. CDR3 bases: TGTGCCAGCGGTCAGGGATACACTGAAGCTTTCTTT.

The J gene is TRBJ2-1, the V gene TRBV20-1; no reliable D call. CDR3 length: 11 amino acids. CDR1 and CDR2 from the germline V gene are DFQATT and SNEGSKA (reference sequence). Trimming removed 2 bases from V and 5 bases from J, with 4 bases in between. DNA of the CDR3: TGCAGTGCTAGACACAACAATGAGCAGTTCTTC. Translating gives CSARHNNEQFF.

The chain links TRBV11-2 to TRBJ1-1; TRBD1 agrees at 7 bases. Looked up from germline, CDR1 is SGHAT and CDR2 is FQNNGV. Unmatched junction bases numbered 16, after V lost 5 bases and J lost 4 bases. There are 17 residues in the CDR3. The CDR3 coding sequence is TGTGCCAGCAGCCCTAGAGAACAGGGGATCTTGGGCACTGAAGCTTTCTTT. This codes for CASSPREQGILGTEAFF.

The chain combines TRBV30 with TRBJ2-1, with 10 bases fitting TRBD1. Germline-derived CDR1 and CDR2 are GTSNPN and SVGIG (reference sequence). V shed 6 bases and J 9 bases; nucleotides not matched to a gene: 8. The CDR3 loop spans 13 amino acids. The CDR3 region has the DNA TGTGCCTGTTCGACAGGGGGCGTGGGTGAGCAGTTCTTC. It is translated as CACSTGGVGEQFF.

This clone was counted between two and nine times. In DNA, the CDR3 is TGTGCCTGGAGTGTAATGGGGGCGGACGGCTACACCTTC. This encodes CAWSVMGADGYTF. The chain joins TRBV30 to TRBJ1-2; a possible D gene is TRBD1 (6 bases). Germline lookup yields CDR1 GTSNPN and CDR2 SVGIG (reference sequence). V lost 0 bases to trimming and J lost 8 bases, with 13 bases between them. The CDR3 is made up of 13 amino acids.

This sequence joins TRBV30 and TRBJ2-1; D gene ambiguous. This CDR3 is 14 amino acids long. Trimming pared 0 bases from V and 7 bases from J, leaving 13 bases between. Germline loops: CDR1 GTSNPN, CDR2 SVGIG (reference sequence). CDR3 bases: TGTGCCTGGAGTGTCGGGCTAGTAATGAATGAGCAGTTCTTC. Translating it yields CAWSVGLVMNEQFF.

This chain connects TRBV27 to TRBJ1-2, with TRBD1 matching over 10 bases. Germline V CDR1 and CDR2: MNHEY, SMNVEV (reference sequence). Germline trimming cut 8 bases from V and 4 bases from J; bases unmatched to any gene: 10. The CDR3 runs 15 residues. The CDR3 spells CASAPPGQGIYGYTF. In DNA, the CDR3 is TGTGCCAGCGCTCCACCGGGACAGGGGATCTATGGCTACACCTTC.

This clone was recorded a few times. J is TRBJ1-2 and V is TRBV29-1; tentative D call: TRBD1 (5 bases). The V end lost 7 bases, the J end lost 4 bases, and 16 bases lay between the germline ends. This CDR3 spans 13 amino acids. Germline V gives CDR1 SQVTM, CDR2 ANQGSEA. Here the CDR3 reads CSAEAGGGYGYTF. CDR3 nucleotide sequence: TGCAGCGCCGAGGCGGGGGGTGGCTATGGCTACACCTTC.

In its sample, this clone was seen many times. The chain is built from TRBV23-1 and TRBJ1-3; D unresolved. TRBV23-1 is placed among ORFs of uncertain function. This CDR3 contains 14 residues. V dropped 3 bases and J dropped 1 base, with 7 bases sitting between them. The chain's CDR3 is CASSHQASGNTIYF. Written as DNA, the CDR3 is TGCGCCAGCAGTCATCAAGCGTCTGGAAACACCATATATTTT.

This chain uses TRBV29-1 with TRBJ2-2; D remains unclear. CDR1 is SQVTM and CDR2 is ANQGSEA in the germline V gene. V was trimmed by 5 bases and J by 7 bases, leaving 8 bases between them. CDR3 length: 11 residues. DNA for the CDR3: TGCAGCGTTCGCCGACTCGGGGAGCTGTTTTTT. Translating gives CSVRRLGELFF.

The chain uses TRBV5-6 and TRBJ1-2, with TRBD1 as a possible D gene (6 bases). CDR3 length: 14 residues. V dropped 4 bases and J dropped 4 bases, with 14 bases sitting between them. Per germline, CDR1 SGHDT and CDR2 YYEEEE. The CDR3 nucleotides are TGTGCCAGCAGCCCAGGGGATGGAAGCTATGGCTACACCTTC. Translating gives CASSPGDGSYGYTF. The entire variable domain, with the rest obtained from reference TRBV5-6 and TRBJ1-2, is as follows: DAGVTQSPTHLIKTRGQQVTLRCSPKSGHDTVSWYQQALGQGPQFIFQYYEEEERQRGNFPDRFSGHQFPNYSSELNVNALLLGDSALYLCASSPGDGSYGYTFGSGTRLTVV.